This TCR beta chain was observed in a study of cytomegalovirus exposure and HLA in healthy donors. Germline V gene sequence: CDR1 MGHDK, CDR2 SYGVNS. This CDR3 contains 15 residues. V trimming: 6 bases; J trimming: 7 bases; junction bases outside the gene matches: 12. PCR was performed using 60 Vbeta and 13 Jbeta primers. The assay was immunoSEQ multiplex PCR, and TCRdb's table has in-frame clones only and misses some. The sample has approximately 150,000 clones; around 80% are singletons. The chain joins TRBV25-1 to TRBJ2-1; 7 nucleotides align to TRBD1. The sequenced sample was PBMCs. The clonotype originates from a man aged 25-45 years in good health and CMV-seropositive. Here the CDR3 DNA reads TGTGCCAGCAGCGAGGTGGGGGACAGAGCAAATGAGCAGTTCTTC. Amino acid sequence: CASSEVGDRANEQFF.